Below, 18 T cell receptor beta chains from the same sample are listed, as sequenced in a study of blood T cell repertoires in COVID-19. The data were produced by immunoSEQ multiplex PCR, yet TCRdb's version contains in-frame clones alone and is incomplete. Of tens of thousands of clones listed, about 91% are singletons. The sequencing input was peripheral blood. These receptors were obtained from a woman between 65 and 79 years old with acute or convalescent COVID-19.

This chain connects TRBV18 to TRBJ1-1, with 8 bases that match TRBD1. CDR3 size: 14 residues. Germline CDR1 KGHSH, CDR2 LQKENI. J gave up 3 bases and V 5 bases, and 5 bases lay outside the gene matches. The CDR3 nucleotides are TGTGCCAGCTCATCGACAGGGGTGGACACTGAAGCTTTCTTT. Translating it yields CASSSTGVDTEAFF.

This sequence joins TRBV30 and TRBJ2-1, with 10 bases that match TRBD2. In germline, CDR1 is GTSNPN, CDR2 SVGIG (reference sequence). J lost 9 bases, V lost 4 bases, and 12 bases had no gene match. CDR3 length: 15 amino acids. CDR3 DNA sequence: TGTGCCTGGACTAGCGGGAGAAGTTTGATTCGTGAGCAGTTCTTC. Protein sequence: CAWTSGRSLIREQFF.

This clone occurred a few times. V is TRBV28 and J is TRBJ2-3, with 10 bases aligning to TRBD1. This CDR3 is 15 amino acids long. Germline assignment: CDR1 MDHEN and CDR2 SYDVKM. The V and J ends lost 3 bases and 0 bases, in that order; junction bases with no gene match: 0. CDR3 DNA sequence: TGTGCCAGCAGTTTGGGACAGGGGAGCACAGATACGCAGTATTTT. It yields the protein CASSLGQGSTDTQYF.

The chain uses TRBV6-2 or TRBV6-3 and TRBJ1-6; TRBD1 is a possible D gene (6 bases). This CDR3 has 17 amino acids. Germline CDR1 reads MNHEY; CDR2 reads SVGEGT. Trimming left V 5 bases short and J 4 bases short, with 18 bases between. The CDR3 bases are TGTGCCAGCAGTAATCCTACAGGGTACGGGTATAATTCACCCCTCCACTTT. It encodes CASSNPTGYGYNSPLHF.

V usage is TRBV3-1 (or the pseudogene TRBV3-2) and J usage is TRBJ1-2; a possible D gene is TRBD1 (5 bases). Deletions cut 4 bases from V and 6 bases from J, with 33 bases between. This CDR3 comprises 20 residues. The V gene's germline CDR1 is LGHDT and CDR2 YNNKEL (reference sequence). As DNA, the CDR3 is TGTGCCAGCAGCCCGCGCAAGGGAAAGACAGTTCGGATCTTTCAGGATGGCTACACCTTC. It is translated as CASSPRKGKTVRIFQDGYTF.

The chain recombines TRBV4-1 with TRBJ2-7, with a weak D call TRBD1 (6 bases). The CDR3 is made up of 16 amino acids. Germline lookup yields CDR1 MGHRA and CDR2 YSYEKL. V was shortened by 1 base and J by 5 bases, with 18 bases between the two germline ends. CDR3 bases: TGCGCCAGCAGCCAAGGAGGGACAACGGGCGTCGACGAGCAGTACTTC. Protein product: CASSQGGTTGVDEQYF.

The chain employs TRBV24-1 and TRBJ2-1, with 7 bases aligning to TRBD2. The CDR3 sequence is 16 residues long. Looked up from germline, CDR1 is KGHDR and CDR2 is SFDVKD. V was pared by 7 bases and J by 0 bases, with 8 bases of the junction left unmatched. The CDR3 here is CATSGRGESSYNEQFF. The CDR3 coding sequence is TGTGCCACCAGCGGCCGGGGGGAGAGCTCCTACAATGAGCAGTTCTTC.

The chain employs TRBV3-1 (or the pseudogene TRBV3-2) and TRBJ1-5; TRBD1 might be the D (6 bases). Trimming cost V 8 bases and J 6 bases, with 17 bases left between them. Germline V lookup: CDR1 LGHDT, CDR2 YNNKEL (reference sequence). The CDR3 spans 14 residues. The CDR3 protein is CASSVNREVQPQHF. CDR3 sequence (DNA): TGTGCCAGCTCTGTTAACAGGGAAGTTCAGCCCCAGCATTTT.

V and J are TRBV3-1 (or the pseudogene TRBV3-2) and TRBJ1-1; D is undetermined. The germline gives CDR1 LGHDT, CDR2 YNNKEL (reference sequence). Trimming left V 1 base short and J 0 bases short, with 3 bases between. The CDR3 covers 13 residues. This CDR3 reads CASSQAMNTEAFF. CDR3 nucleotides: TGTGCCAGCAGCCAAGCCATGAACACTGAAGCTTTCTTT.

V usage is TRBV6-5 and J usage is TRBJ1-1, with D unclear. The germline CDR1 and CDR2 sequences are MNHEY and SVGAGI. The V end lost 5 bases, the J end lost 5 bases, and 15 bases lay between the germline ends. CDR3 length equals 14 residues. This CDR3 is CASSPKTSGTEAFF. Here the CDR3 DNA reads TGTGCCAGCAGTCCAAAGACATCGGGGACTGAAGCTTTCTTT.

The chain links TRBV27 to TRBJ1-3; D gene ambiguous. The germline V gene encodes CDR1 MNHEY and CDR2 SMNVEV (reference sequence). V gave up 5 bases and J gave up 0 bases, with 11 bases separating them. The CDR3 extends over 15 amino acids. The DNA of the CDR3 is TGTGCCAGCAGTGCCTCAACAAACTCTGGAAACACCATATATTTT. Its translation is CASSASTNSGNTIYF.

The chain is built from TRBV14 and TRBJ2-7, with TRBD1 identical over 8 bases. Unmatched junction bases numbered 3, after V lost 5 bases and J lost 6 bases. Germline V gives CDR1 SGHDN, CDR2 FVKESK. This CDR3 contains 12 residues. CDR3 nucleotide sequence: TGTGCCAGCAGCAGGACAGGGCTCGAGCAGTACTTC. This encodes CASSRTGLEQYF.

The chain's CDR3 is CASTTYGSSTDTQYF. The CDR3 coding sequence is TGTGCCAGCACGACCTATGGGAGTAGCACAGATACGCAGTATTTT. J is TRBJ2-3 and V is TRBV2; perhaps TRBD2 as D (5 bases). Trimming removed 7 bases at V and 0 bases at J, with 14 bases between. CDR1 and CDR2 from the germline V gene are SNHLY and FYNNEI. This CDR3 region has 15 residues.

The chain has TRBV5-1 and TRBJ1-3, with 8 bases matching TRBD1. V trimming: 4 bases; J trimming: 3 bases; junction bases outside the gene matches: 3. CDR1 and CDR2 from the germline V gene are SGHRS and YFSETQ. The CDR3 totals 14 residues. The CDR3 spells CASSKDRVGNTIYF. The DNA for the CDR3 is TGCGCCAGCAGCAAGGACAGGGTTGGAAACACCATATATTTT.

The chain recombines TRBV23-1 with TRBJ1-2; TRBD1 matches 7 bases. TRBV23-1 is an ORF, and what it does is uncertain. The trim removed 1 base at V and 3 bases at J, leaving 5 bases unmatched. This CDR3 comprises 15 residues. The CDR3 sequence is CASSQLAGTDYGYTF. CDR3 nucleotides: TGCGCCAGCAGTCAATTGGCCGGGACAGACTATGGCTACACCTTC.

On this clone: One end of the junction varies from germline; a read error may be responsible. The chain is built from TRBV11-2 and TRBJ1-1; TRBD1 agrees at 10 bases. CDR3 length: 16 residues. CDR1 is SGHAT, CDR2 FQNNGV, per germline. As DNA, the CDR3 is TGTGCCAGCAGCCTAGACAGGGGGCGAGGAGAAACTGAAGCTTTCTTT. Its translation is CASSLDRGRGETEAFF.

CDR3 in amino acids: CSASFLKNDEQFF. The DNA for the CDR3 is TGCAGTGCTAGTTTCCTAAAGAACGATGAGCAGTTCTTC. The V call is TRBV20-1, the J call TRBJ2-1; no clear D. This CDR3 has 13 residues. CDR1 is DFQATT, CDR2 SNEGSKA, per germline (reference sequence). V shed 3 bases and J shed 8 bases, with 14 bases lying between them.

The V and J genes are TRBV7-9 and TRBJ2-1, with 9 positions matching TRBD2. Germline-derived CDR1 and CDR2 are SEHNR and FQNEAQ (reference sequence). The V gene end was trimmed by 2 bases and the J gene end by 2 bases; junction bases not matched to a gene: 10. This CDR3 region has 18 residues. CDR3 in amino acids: CASSLLVPGGGAYNEQFF. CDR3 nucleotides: TGTGCCAGCAGCTTATTGGTCCCGGGCGGGGGGGCCTACAATGAGCAGTTCTTC.